This T cell receptor beta chain originates from a study of blood T cell repertoires in COVID-19. About the study: Samples came from the United States, Italy and Spain, spanning acute and convalescent COVID-19. PBMCs, B-cell-depleted T cells, or T cells were the source of the cDNA or gDNA that made up the material.

The CDR3 has 13 residues. V trimming: 5 bases; J trimming: 6 bases; junction bases outside the gene matches: 6. The germline gives CDR1 MDHEN, CDR2 SYDVKM. Per the study methods: Nucleated cell counts were estimated from reference gene primer amplification. Sequencing was performed with immunoSEQ multiplex PCR; in TCRdb, only in-frame clones are kept and a portion is missing. From that table come the V and J calls and clone size; the DNA was used to work out D and trimming. The sample shows around 74,000 clones, approximately 88% of them seen only once. The chain recombines TRBV28 with TRBJ1-1; the match to TRBD1 covers 7 bases. Sequencing was performed on peripheral blood. This TCR was recovered from a man aged 25 to 45 with acute or convalescent COVID-19. The CDR3 loop is CASSPPGQPEAFF. The CDR3, as DNA: TGTGCCAGCAGTCCCCCGGGACAGCCTGAAGCTTTCTTT.